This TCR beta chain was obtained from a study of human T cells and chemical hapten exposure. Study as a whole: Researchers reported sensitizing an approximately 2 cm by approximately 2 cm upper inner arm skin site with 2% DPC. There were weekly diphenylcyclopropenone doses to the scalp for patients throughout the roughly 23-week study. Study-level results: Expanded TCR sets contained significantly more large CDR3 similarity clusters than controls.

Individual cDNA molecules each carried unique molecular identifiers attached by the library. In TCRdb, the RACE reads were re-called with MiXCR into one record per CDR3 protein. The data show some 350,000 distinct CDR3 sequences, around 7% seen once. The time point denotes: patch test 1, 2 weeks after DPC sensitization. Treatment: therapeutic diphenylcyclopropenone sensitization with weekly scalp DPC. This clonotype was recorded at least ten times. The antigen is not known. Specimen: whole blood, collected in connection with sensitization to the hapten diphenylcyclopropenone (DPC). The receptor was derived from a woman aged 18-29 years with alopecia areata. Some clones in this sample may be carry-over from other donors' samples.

CDR3 nucleotides: TGCAGTGCTAGTCGTGGGTATAGCAATCAGCCCCAGCATTTT. Translation: CSASRGYSNQPQHF. J is TRBJ1-5 and V is TRBV20-1; D is unclear. The V gene lost 3 bases and the J gene lost 0 bases, with 9 bases spanning the gap. This CDR3 comprises 14 residues. CDR1 and CDR2 (germline): DFQATT, SNEGSKA (reference sequence).